This TCR beta chain appears in the sequencing data of a study of blood T cells in healthy people across ages (dated by TCRdb to 2014 to 2015). Regarding the complete study: Template switching captured roughly one uniquely barcoded TCR beta cDNA molecule per two T cells in model experiments. The study measured age-related changes in TCR beta repertoire diversity using deep sequencing normalized with unique cDNA molecular identifiers. Four age groups were formed from the donors: young (average around 15 years), middle-aged (just under 40), aged (roughly 58) and long-lived (82). To avoid experimental bias, donors of different ages were randomly spread across the sequencing lanes. The study analyzed two additional independent replicas of 1 million unique cDNA reads from the same blood draw for two donors, one aged 18 to 29 and one aged 80 or older.

The germline V gene (reference sequence) provides CDR1 GTSNPN and CDR2 SVGIG. At the junction V is shortened by 2 bases and J by 9 bases, with 16 bases in between. Its CDR3 holds 13 amino acids, cysteine through phenylalanine. The entry retains the CDR3 DNA only, 39 bases that are in frame from base 1. What the study reported, not specific to this receptor: The percentage of naive T cells measured by flow cytometry correlated strongly with observed TCR beta diversity. Estimates of total diversity based on one million sequenced T cells were regarded as lower bounds and as underestimates. Bulk unsorted PBMC profiling prevented conclusive comparison of naive and antigen-experienced compartments. Compared with the aged group, more naive CD4+ T cells, fewer expanded clones and increased TCR diversity were shown by the long-lived group, suggesting age selection. Because donor CMV infection status was unknown, age-related changes in expanded clonotypes were potentially confounded. Observed TCR beta diversity per million T cells fell roughly linearly with age, and a significant reduction was already apparent by age approximately 41.

Donors were a few dozen systemically healthy Caucasian individuals from Russia aged 6 to 90 years. Approximately 10 milliliters of peripheral blood were collected from each donor into EDTA-treated Vacutainer tubes. PBMCs were isolated by Ficoll-Paque density-gradient centrifugation, with at least 6 million obtained per sample. Trizol reagent was used to extract total RNA from the PBMCs, yielding at least 5.5 micrograms per sample. For every donor, flow cytometry on a PBMC aliquot measured the percentage of naive CD45RAhigh/CD27high T cells. Worth noting for this clonotype: What this receptor recognizes is not known. One base away there is no much larger clone; base qualities are not given.

The library was prepared using 5' RACE. Sequenced on an Illumina HiSeq 2500. A second roughly 6 to 12 cycle PCR used a sample-barcoded 5' primer and a J-beta primer mix. A unique molecular identifier was introduced onto each TCR beta cDNA molecule by a template-switch 5' adaptor carrying 12 random nucleotides. Each sample yielded at least 2.5 million CDR3-containing paired-end reads. The Mint cDNA synthesis kit, primed by a TRBC-specific oligonucleotide, was used to synthesize first-strand cDNA from all RNA. Following uracil-DNA glycosylase treatment, a first 18-cycle PCR with universal primers M1SS and BC2_uni_R was performed on all cDNA. The paper's processing steps were these. Normalization of each sample was performed by random selection of 1 million high-quality reads, each carrying a distinct molecular identifier. Reads with shared molecular identifiers were discarded instead of being binned into consensus sequences. MiTCR, with a Q25 quality threshold and the strictest error-elimination algorithm, was used for CDR3 identification, clonotype clustering and error correction. A nonparametric unseen species model using Euler transformation provided a lower-bound estimate of total TCR beta diversity. The raw public data were reprocessed by TCRdb itself: fastp quality trimming at Q25, MiXCR clonotype calling, in-frame beta chains only. Rows are unified per CDR3 protein, each entry keeping the most common DNA and genes. TCRdb, not the authors, supplied the V and J calls. For this sample the table gives over 1,300,000 distinct CDR3 sequences, of which almost 60% were detected only once. The ten largest clones capture over 6.5% of the sample.

The sequencing sample was made of blood. The chain uses TRBV30 and TRBJ1-1, with the D gene not clear enough to name. The TCR comes from a man between 18 and 35 years old in good health. The CDR3 reads as follows: CAWSSSAEAKAFF. The DNA is TGTGCCTGGAGTAGTTCTGCGGAGGCTAAAGCTTTCTTT.